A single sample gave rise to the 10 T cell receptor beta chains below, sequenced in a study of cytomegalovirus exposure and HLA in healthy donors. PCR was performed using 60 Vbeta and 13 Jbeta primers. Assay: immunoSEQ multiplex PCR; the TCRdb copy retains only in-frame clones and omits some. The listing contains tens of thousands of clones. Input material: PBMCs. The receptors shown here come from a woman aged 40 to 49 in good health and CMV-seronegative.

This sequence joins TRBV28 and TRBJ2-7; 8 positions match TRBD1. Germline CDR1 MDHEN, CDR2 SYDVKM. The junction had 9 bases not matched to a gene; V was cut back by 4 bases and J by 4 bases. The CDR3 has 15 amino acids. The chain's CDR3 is CASSSSDRGDYEQYF. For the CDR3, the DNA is TGTGCCAGCAGTTCCAGCGACAGGGGTGATTACGAGCAGTACTTC.

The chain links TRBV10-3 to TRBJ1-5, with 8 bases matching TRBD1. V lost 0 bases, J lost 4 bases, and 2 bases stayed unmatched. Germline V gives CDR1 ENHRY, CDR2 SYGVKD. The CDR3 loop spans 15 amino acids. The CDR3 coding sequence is TGTGCCATCAGTGAGTCCAACAGGGGGAATCAGCCCCAGCATTTT. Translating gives CAISESNRGNQPQHF.

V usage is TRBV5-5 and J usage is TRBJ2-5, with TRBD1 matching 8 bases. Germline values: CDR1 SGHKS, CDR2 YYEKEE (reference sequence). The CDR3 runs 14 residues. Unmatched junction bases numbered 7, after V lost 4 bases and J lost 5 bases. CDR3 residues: CASSGGQGGETQYF. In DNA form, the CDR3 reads TGTGCCAGCAGCGGAGGACAGGGTGGGGAGACCCAGTACTTC.

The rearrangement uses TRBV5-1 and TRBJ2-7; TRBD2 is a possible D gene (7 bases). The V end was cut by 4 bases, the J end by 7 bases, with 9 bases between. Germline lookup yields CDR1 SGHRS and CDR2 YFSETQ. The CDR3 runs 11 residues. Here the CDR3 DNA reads TGCGCCAGCAGCGAGGGGGGGGAGCAGTACTTC. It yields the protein CASSEGGEQYF.

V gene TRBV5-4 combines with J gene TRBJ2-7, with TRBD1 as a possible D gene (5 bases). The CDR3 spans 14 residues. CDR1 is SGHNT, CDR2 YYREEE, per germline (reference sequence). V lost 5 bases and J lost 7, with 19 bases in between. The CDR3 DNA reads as TGTGCCAGCAGTACCCAGAAAGGGGTACGGGAGCAGTACTTC. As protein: CASSTQKGVREQYF. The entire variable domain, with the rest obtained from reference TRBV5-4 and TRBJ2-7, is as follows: ETGVTQSPTHLIKTRGQQVTLRCSSQSGHNTVSWYQQALGQGPQFIFQYYREEENGRGNFPPRFSGLQFPNYSSELNVNALELDDSALYLCASSTQKGVREQYFGPGTRLTVT.

The CDR3 nucleotides read TGTGCCAGCAGTGAACAACCTGGAGGGACCCAGTACTTC. It yields the protein CASSEQPGGTQYF. The chain joins TRBV6-1 to TRBJ2-5; TRBD2 might be the D (5 bases). Trimming removed 2 bases from V and 7 bases from J, with 11 bases in between. The CDR3 sequence is 13 residues long. Per the germline V gene, CDR1 is MNHNS and CDR2 is SASEGT.

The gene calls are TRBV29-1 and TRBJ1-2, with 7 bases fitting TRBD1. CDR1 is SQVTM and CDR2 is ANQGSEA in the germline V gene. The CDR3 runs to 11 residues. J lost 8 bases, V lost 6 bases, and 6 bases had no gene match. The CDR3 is CSVTRGKGYTF. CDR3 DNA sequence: TGCAGCGTGACCAGGGGGAAGGGCTACACCTTC.

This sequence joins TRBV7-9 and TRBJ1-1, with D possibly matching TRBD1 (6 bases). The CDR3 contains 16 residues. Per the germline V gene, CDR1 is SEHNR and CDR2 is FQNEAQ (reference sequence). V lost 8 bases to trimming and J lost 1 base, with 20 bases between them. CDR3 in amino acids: CASSRPGANGNTEAFF. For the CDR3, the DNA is TGTGCCAGCTCCCGGCCAGGGGCGAACGGGAACACTGAAGCTTTCTTT. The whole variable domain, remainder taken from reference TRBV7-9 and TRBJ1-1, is DTGVSQNPRHKITKRGQNVTFRCDPISEHNRLYWYRQTLGQGPEFLTYFQNEAQLEKSRLLSDRFSAERPKGSFSTLEIQRTEQGDSAMYLCASSRPGANGNTEAFFGQGTRLTVV.

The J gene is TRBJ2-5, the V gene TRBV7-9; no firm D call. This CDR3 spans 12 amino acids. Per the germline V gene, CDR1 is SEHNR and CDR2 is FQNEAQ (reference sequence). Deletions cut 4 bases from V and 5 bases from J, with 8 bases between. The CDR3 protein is CASSYAEETQYF. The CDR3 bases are TGTGCCAGCAGCTACGCCGAGGAGACCCAGTACTTC.

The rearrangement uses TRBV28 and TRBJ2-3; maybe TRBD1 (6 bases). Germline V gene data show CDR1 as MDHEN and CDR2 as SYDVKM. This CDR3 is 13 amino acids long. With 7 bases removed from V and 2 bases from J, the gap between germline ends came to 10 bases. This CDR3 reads CASTAGATDTQYF. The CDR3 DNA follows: TGTGCCAGCACGGCAGGGGCCACAGATACGCAGTATTTT.